These 10 T cell receptor beta chains share one sample of origin, sequenced in a study of CD8 T cells in Susac syndrome. Reverse transcription of roughly 0.5 to 1 ug RNA was carried out with random hexamers. TCRdb reanalysed the immunoSEQ multiplex PCR reads using MiXCR and keeps one entry per CDR3 protein. The table shows some 120,000 distinct CDR3 sequences, with about 95% occurring only once. The sample taken for sequencing was CD4+ T cells from PBMCs. The receptors derive from a human donor in good health.

This sequence joins TRBV27 and TRBJ2-2, with 13 positions matching TRBD2. In germline, CDR1 is MNHEY, CDR2 SMNVEV (reference sequence). V was clipped by 3 bases and J by 0 bases; unmatched bases: 4. The length of the CDR3 is 18 residues. CDR3 protein: CASSFAGLAGANTGELFF. The CDR3, as DNA: TGTGCCAGCAGTTTTGCCGGACTAGCGGGAGCGAACACCGGGGAGCTGTTTTTT.

This clonotype was counted a few times. This rearrangement joins TRBV7-9 to TRBJ2-6; D not certain. V was shortened by 2 bases and J by 0 bases, with 5 bases between the two germline ends. The CDR3 loop spans 15 amino acids. CDR1 and CDR2 from the germline V gene are SEHNR and FQNEAQ (reference sequence). The CDR3 nucleotides are TGTGCCAGCAGCTTAAGTCTCTCTGGGGCCAACGTCCTGACTTTC. Protein: CASSLSLSGANVLTF.

The rearrangement links TRBV30 to TRBJ2-7; TRBD1 aligns across 7 bases. There are 15 residues in the CDR3. Unmatched junction bases numbered 12, after V lost 3 bases and J lost 4 bases. Germline CDR1 is GTSNPN and CDR2 is SVGIG (reference sequence). This CDR3 reads CAWRGTGAGRYEQYF. In DNA, the CDR3 is TGTGCCTGGAGGGGTACAGGGGCCGGCCGGTACGAGCAGTACTTC. The whole variable domain, filled in from reference TRBV30 and TRBJ2-7, reads SQTIHQWPATLVQPVGSPLSLECTVEGTSNPNLYWYRQAAGRGLQLLFYSVGIGQISSEVPQNLSASRPQDRQFILSSKKLLLSDSGFYLCAWRGTGAGRYEQYFGPGTRLTVT.

The V call is TRBV18, the J call TRBJ2-7; 7 bases line up with TRBD1. CDR3 size: 15 residues. V was clipped by 6 bases and J by 0 bases; unmatched bases: 8. Per the germline V gene, CDR1 is KGHSH and CDR2 is LQKENI. For the CDR3, the DNA is TGTGCCAGCTCCTTGGGACAGCTTAGCTCCTACGAGCAGTACTTC. It codes for CASSLGQLSSYEQYF.

The chain joins TRBV4-2 to TRBJ2-1; possible D gene TRBD2, 6 bases. The CDR3 is 15 amino acids. Trimming stripped 0 bases from V and 8 bases from J, with 14 bases between. Germline assignment: CDR1 LGHNA and CDR2 YNFKEQ. The CDR3 is CASSQDRSGSDEQFF. The CDR3 DNA reads as TGTGCCAGCAGCCAAGATCGGTCCGGGAGTGATGAGCAGTTCTTC.

This clonotype was seen a handful of times. This sequence joins TRBV6-6 and TRBJ1-3; D gene unclear. Germline CDR1 MNHNY, CDR2 SVGAGI (reference sequence). V gave up 0 bases and J gave up 3 bases, with 0 bases separating them. The CDR3 totals 12 residues. The DNA of the CDR3 is TGTGCCAGCAGTTACTCTGGAAACACCATATATTTT. It yields the protein CASSYSGNTIYF.

The V gene is TRBV28, the J gene TRBJ2-1; 9 nucleotides align to TRBD1. Germline CDR1 MDHEN, CDR2 SYDVKM. The CDR3 extends over 14 amino acids. With V trimmed by 5 bases and J by 11 bases, 10 bases remained unmatched. CDR3 nucleotides: TGTGCCAGCAGTCGGACAGGGGAAGGGGCGAAGCAGTTCTTC. Its translation: CASSRTGEGAKQFF. Supplemented by reference TRBV28 and TRBJ2-1, the full variable domain reads DVKVTQSSRYLVKRTGEKVFLECVQDMDHENMFWYRQDPGLGLRLIYFSYDVKMKEKGDIPEGYSVSREKKERFSLILESASTNQTSMYLCASSRTGEGAKQFFGPGTRLTVL.

V and J are TRBV29-1 and TRBJ1-2; D remains unclear. Germline V CDR1 and CDR2: SQVTM, ANQGSEA. This CDR3 is 15 amino acids long. Trimming removed 4 bases from V and 5 bases from J, with 20 bases in between. The CDR3 sequence: CSVGERAAGLYGYTF. CDR3 in DNA: TGCAGCGTTGGGGAAAGGGCCGCTGGGCTTTATGGCTACACCTTC.

The chain couples TRBV3-1 to TRBJ1-5; D ambiguous. CDR3 length: 14 residues. The germline V and J ends were trimmed by 4 bases and 4 bases, with 11 bases remaining between them. The germline gives CDR1 LGHDT, CDR2 YNNKEL (reference sequence). This CDR3 reads CASSPVGGNQPQHF. DNA of the CDR3: TGTGCCAGCAGCCCCGTCGGAGGTAATCAGCCCCAGCATTTT.

Only one count was recorded for this clonotype. This chain links TRBV3-1 with TRBJ1-5; D is possibly TRBD1 (5 bases). The CDR3 runs 15 residues. Deletions cut 0 bases from V and 3 bases from J, with 9 bases between. Germline V gene lookup returns CDR1 LGHDT and CDR2 YNNKEL (reference sequence). CDR3 nucleotide sequence: TGTGCCAGCAGCCAAGAGGTAGGGGCCAATCAGCCCCAGCATTTT. Translated, it gives CASSQEVGANQPQHF.